Reported below is one T cell receptor beta chain. The antigen is not known. Nested amplification of TCRalpha and TCRbeta cDNA involved two PCRs of approximately 16 and 10 cycles. TCRdb re-called the 5' RACE reads, yielding one record per CDR3 amino acid sequence without DNA. The sample's table shows 400,000 to 500,000 distinct CDR3 sequences. The data are from a study of monozygotic twins with inflammatory bowel disease. Study-wide results and limits: Other individuals had fewer clonotypes in common with IBD patients than with healthy twins, especially with disease activity.

The length of the CDR3 is 16 residues. Germline V CDR1 and CDR2: SGHRS, YFSETQ. The chain couples TRBV5-1 to TRBJ2-7. The specimen sequenced was blood. The receptor comes from a human donor with ulcerative colitis or Crohn's disease, or a healthy co-twin of an affected twin (not recorded which). CDR3 protein: CASSLEASHSIYEQYF.